The present entry profiles one T cell receptor (beta chain) with its context. Its antigen is not identified. The hyperthyroidism patients had all been newly diagnosed, and their disease duration was under 2 months. Their ages ranged from 18 to 65 years. Diagnoses rested on clinical symptoms, serum thyroxine and TRAb, thyroid ultrasound and orbital computed tomography. The sample belongs to a study of T cells in Graves' hyperthyroidism and ophthalmopathy. Study outcomes and limitations: Blood also carried most thyroid clonotypes expanded above 0.001.

Amplification targeted TCR beta CDR3 regions from RNA transcripts. In the first-round RT-PCR of the TCR CDR3, the HTBI primer set was used. Via MiXCR, TCRdb re-called the multiplex PCR reads, giving one row per CDR3 protein. Of hundreds of thousands of distinct CDR3 sequences detected, around 42% appear once; the ten largest clones hold 6.5% to 9%. The CDR3 extends over 15 amino acids. The V gene end was trimmed by 4 bases and the J gene end by 2 bases; junction bases not matched to a gene: 8. Germline V CDR1 and CDR2: SGHTA, FQGTGA. The receptor was isolated from a woman aged 18-29 years with Graves' hyperthyroidism. The sequenced material came from peripheral blood or thyroid tissue (not recorded which). The chain has TRBV7-3 and TRBJ2-7, with 7 bases fitting TRBD2. The CDR3 loop reads CASSSLAVGPYEQYF. CDR3 coding DNA: TGTGCCAGCAGCTCTCTAGCGGTAGGGCCCTACGAGCAGTACTTC.